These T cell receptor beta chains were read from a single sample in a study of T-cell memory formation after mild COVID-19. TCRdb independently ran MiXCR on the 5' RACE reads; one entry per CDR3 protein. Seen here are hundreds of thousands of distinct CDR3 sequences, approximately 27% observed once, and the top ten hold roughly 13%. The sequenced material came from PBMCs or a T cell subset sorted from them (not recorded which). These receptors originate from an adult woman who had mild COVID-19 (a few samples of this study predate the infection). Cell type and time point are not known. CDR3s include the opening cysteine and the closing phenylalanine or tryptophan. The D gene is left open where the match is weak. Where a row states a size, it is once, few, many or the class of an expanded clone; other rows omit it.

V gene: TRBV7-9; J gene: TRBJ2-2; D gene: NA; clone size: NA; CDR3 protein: CASSLDRVDTGELFF; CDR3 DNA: TGTGCCAGCAGCTTAGACAGGGTCGACACCGGGGAGCTGTTTTTT
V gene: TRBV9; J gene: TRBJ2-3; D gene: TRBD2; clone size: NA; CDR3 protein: CASSAASGGFTDTQYF; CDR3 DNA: TGTGCCAGCAGCGCAGCTAGCGGGGGGTTCACAGATACGCAGTATTTT
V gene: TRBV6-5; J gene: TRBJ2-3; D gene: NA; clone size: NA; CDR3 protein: CASRVPGADTQYF; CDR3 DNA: TGTGCCAGCAGAGTGCCGGGGGCAGATACGCAGTATTTT
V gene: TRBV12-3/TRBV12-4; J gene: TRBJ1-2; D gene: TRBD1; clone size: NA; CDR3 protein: CASSSLGQLYYGYTF; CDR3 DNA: TGTGCCAGCAGTTCCCTGGGACAGTTATACTATGGCTACACCTTC
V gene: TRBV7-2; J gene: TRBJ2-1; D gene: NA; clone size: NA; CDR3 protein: CASSRQNNEQFF; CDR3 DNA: TGTGCCAGCAGCCGACAGAACAATGAGCAGTTCTTC
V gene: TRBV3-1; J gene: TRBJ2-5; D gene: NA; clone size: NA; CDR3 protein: CASSQDREVLQTQYF; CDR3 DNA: TGTGCCAGCAGCCAAGATCGAGAAGTGCTCCAGACCCAGTACTTC
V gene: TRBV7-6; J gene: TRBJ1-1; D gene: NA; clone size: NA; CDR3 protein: CASSFLKNTEAFF; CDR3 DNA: TGTGCCAGCAGCTTTCTCAAGAACACTGAAGCTTTCTTT
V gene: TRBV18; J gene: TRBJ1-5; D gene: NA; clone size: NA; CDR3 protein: CASSPSSLTDEHQPQHF; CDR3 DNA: TGTGCCAGCTCACCCTCTTCCCTGACGGATGAGCATCAGCCCCAGCATTTT
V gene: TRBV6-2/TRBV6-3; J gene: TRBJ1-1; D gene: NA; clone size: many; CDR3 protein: CASRQDLNTEAFF; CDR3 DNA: TGTGCCAGCCGACAGGACCTAAATACTGAAGCTTTCTTT
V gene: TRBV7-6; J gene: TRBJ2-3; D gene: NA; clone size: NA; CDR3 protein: CASSLVSTNTDTQYF; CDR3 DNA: TGTGCCAGCAGCTTAGTTTCAACTAACACAGATACGCAGTATTTT
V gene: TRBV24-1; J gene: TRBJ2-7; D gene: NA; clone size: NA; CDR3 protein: CATSGVSSYEQYF; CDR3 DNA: TGTGCCACCAGCGGGGTTAGCTCCTACGAGCAGTACTTC
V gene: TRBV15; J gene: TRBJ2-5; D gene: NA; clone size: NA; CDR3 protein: CATSRRQGRAQETQYF; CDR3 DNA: TGTGCCACCAGCCGAAGACAGGGGAGGGCCCAAGAGACCCAGTACTTC
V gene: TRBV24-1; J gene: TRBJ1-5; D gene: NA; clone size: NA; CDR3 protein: CATSDLDSNQPQHF; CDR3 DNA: TGTGCCACCAGTGATTTGGACAGTAATCAGCCCCAGCATTTT
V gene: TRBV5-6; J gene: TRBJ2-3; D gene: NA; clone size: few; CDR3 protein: CASSSSRKDTQYF; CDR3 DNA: TGTGCCAGCAGTTCATCCCGGAAGGATACGCAGTATTTT
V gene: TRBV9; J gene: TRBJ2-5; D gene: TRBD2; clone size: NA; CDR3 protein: CASSPGTSGPLGTQYF; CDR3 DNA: TGTGCCAGCAGCCCAGGGACTAGCGGTCCCTTAGGGACCCAGTACTTC
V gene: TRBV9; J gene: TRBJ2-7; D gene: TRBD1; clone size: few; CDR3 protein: CASSEGGQGAYEQYF; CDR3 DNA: TGTGCCAGCAGCGAGGGGGGACAGGGGGCCTACGAGCAGTACTTC
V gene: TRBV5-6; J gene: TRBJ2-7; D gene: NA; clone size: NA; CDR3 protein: CASSLIGSSSYEQYF; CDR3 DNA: TGTGCCAGCAGCTTGATAGGGTCGAGCTCCTACGAGCAGTACTTC
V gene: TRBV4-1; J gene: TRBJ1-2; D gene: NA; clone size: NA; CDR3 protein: CASSPSDRWANYGYTF; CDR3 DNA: TGCGCCAGCAGCCCATCGGACCGTTGGGCTAACTATGGCTACACCTTC
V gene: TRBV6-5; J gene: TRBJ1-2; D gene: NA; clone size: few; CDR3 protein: CASSPRRTTNYGYTF; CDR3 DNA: TGTGCCAGCAGCCCCAGAAGGACGACTAACTATGGCTACACCTTC
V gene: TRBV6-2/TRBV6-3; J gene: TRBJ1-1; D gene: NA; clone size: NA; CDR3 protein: CASSYRGRGNTEAFF; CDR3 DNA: TGTGCCAGCAGTTACCGGGGGAGGGGGAACACTGAAGCTTTCTTT
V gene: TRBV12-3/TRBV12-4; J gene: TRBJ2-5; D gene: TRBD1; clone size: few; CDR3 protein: CASRETGGETQYF; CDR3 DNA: TGTGCCAGCAGGGAGACAGGGGGAGAGACCCAGTACTTC
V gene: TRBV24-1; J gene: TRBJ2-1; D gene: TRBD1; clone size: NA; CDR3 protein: CATSDLQRTGGYNEQFF; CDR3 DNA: TGTGCCACCAGTGATTTGCAACGGACAGGGGGCTACAATGAGCAGTTCTTC
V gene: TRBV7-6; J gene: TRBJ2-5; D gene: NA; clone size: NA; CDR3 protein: CASSLGALLAETQYF; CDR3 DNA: TGTGCCAGCAGCTTAGGGGCGCTTCTGGCAGAGACCCAGTACTTC
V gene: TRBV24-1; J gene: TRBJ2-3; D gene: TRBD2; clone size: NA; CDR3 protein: CATRDKRGWTDTQYF; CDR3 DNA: TGTGCCACCAGAGATAAGCGGGGGTGGACAGATACGCAGTATTTT
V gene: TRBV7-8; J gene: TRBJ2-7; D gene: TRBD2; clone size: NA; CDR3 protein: CASSLRSGLAGPSSYEQYF; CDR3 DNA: TGTGCCAGCAGCCTGCGATCGGGACTAGCGGGACCCTCCTCCTACGAGCAGTACTTC
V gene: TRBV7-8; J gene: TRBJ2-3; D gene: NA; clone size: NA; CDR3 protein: CASSIKGSQDTQYF; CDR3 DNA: TGTGCCAGCAGCATCAAGGGGTCTCAAGATACGCAGTATTTT
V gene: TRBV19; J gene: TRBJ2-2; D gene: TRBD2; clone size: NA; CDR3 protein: CASSIDWTSAGELFF; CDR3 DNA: TGTGCCAGTAGTATAGACTGGACTAGCGCCGGGGAGCTGTTTTTT
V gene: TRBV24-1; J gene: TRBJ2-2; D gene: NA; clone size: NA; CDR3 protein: CATSDLAAHANTGELFF; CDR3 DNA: TGTGCCACCAGTGATTTGGCAGCCCACGCGAACACCGGGGAGCTGTTTTTT
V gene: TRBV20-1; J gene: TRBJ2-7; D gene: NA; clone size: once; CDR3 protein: CSARATGDEQYF; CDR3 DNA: TGCAGTGCTAGAGCGACTGGGGACGAGCAGTACTTC
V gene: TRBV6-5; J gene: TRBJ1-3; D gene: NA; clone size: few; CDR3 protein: CASSYSRGVSGNTIYF; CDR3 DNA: TGTGCCAGCAGTTACTCGCGAGGGGTCTCTGGAAACACCATATATTTT
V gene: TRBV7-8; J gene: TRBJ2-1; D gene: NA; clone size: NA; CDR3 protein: CASSLVFEQFF; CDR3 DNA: TGTGCCAGCAGCTTGGTATTTGAGCAGTTCTTC
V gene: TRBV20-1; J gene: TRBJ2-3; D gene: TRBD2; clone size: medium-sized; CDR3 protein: CSAAGASGSATDTQYF; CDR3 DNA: TGCAGTGCCGCCGGGGCTAGCGGGAGTGCCACAGATACGCAGTATTTT
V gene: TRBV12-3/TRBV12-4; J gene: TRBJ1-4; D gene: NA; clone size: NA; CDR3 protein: CASSFVTHRTNEKLFF; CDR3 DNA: TGTGCCAGCAGTTTTGTGACACACAGAACTAATGAAAAACTGTTTTTT
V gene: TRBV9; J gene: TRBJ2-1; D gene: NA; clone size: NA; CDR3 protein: CASSPAAVSSYNEQFF; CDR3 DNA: TGTGCCAGCAGCCCAGCGGCGGTGAGCTCCTACAATGAGCAGTTCTTC
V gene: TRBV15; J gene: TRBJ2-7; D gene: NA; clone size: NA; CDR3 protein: CATSRDGTYTYEQYF; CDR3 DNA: TGTGCCACCAGCAGAGATGGGACCTACACCTACGAGCAGTACTTC
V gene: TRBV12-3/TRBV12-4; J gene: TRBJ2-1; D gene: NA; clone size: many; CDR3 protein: CASSVYNEQFF; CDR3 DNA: TGTGCCAGCAGCGTCTACAATGAGCAGTTCTTC
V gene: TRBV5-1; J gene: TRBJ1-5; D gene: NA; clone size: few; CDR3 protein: CASSLVPDNQPQHF; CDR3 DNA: TGCGCCAGCAGCTTGGTGCCAGACAATCAGCCCCAGCATTTT
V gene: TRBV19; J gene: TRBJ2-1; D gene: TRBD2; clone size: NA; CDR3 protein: CASSLGGGTQYNEQFF; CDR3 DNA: TGTGCCAGTTCACTCGGGGGGGGCACTCAGTACAATGAGCAGTTCTTC
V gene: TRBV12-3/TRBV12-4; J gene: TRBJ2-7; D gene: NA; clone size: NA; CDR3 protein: CASNKGGPYEQYF; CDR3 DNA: TGTGCCAGCAATAAGGGGGGGCCCTACGAGCAGTACTTC
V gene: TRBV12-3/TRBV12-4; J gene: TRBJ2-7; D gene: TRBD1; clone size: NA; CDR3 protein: CASSDGQGVGEQYF; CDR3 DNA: TGTGCCAGCAGCGATGGACAGGGGGTAGGCGAGCAGTACTTC
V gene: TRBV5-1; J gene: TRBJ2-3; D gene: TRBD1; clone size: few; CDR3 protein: CASSLDQGAAGDTQYF; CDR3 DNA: TGCGCCAGCAGCTTGGACCAGGGGGCGGCAGGAGATACGCAGTATTTT
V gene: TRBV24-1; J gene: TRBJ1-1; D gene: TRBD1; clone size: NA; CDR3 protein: CATTGGAGTEAFF; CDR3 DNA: TGTGCCACCACAGGGGGCGCAGGGACTGAAGCTTTCTTT
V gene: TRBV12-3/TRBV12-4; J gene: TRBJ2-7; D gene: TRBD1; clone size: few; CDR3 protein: CASNSGDSTYEQYF; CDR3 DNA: TGTGCCAGCAACTCTGGGGACAGCACCTACGAGCAGTACTTC
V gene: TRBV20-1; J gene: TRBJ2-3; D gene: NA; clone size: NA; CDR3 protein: CSAHTRGAGGDTQYF; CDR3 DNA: TGCAGTGCCCACACACGGGGGGCCGGGGGAGATACGCAGTATTTT
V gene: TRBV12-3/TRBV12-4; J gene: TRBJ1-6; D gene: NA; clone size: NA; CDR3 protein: CASSLAGVVSPLHF; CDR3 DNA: TGTGCCAGCAGTTTAGCAGGGGTTGTTTCACCCCTCCACTTT
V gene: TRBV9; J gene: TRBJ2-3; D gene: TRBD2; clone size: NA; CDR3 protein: CASSPAGGDGGTQYF; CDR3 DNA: TGTGCCAGCAGCCCTGCGGGAGGGGATGGGGGTACGCAGTATTTT
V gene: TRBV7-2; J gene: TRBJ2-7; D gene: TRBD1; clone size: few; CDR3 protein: CASSFDRGETYEQYF; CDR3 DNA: TGTGCCAGCAGCTTCGACAGGGGCGAAACCTACGAGCAGTACTTC